This TCR beta chain came from a study of CD8 T cells in Susac syndrome (dated by TCRdb to between 2018 and 2020). Study-level background: Repertoire sequencing was used to test whether CD8+ T cell activation and differentiation in Susac syndrome was antigen driven.

Worth noting for this clonotype: The antigen it recognizes is unknown. Qualities for individual bases were not recorded, and no much larger clone is one base off.

V is shortened by 4 bases, J by 9 bases, and the region joining them spans 16 bases. From the cysteine up to the phenylalanine, the CDR3 has a length of 13 residues. The sequence is cut down to CDR3 DNA, 39 bases in frame from base 1. The germline V gene (reference sequence) sets CDR1 to GTSNPN and CDR2 to SVGIG. Overall study outcomes, separate from this receptor: The study acknowledged that relatively few individuals were included in the TCR sequencing and HLA analysis.

Peripheral blood CD8+ and CD4+ T cells from healthy donors, Susac syndrome patients and multiple sclerosis patients were profiled by high-throughput TCR beta sequencing. Multiple sclerosis controls were treatment-naive patients with stable or active relapsing-remitting disease fulfilling revised McDonald criteria. CD8+ TEMRA cells were enriched by FACS, while bulk CD8+ and CD4+ T cells were purified by magnetic negative isolation. Blood was collected in EDTA tubes and processed within 24 hours, with PBMCs isolated through density gradient centrifugation. PBMCs intended for TCR sequencing were cryopreserved in liquid nitrogen and thawed later in a water bath at 37 degrees C. The sorted or isolated CD4+, CD8+ and CD8+ TEMRA cells reached a purity of at least 90%. RNA was extracted using the RNeasy kit, and roughly 0.45 to 1 ug of the RNA was reverse transcribed with random hexamers. The immunoSEQ multiplex PCR assay, covering 54 Vbeta and 13 Jbeta segments, was used to amplify TCR beta CDR3 regions. To correct PCR amplification bias, a synthetic template baseline was used for both primer optimization and computational correction. In the source study's methods: Reads were assigned to V, D and J genes according to IMGT and analyzed in immunoSEQ Analyzer, with only productive sequences retained. To calculate clonality, Shannon entropy was normalized by log2 of the number of productive unique sequences and then subtracted from one. Public and private clones were assessed among the 100 most prevalent clones of each patient and control. A clone was defined as Susac-specific if it was absent from the healthy and MS cohorts, from 1052 published viral clones and from other ImmuneACCESS disease sequences. TCRdb handled the public reads itself, with Q25 trimming in fastp and clone calling in MiXCR, and kept productive beta chains. CDR3 protein duplicates are merged, each entry listing the most common genes and DNA. These V and J calls originate from TCRdb's pipeline instead of the authors' own analysis. For this sample the table gives some 110,000 distinct CDR3 sequences, of which 90% to 95% were detected only once. 0.093% of the sample lies in the top ten.

Recombination connected TRBV30 to TRBJ1-5, with the D gene too uncertain to name. Input material: CD4+ T cells from PBMCs. The sequence derives from a human donor with multiple sclerosis. The CDR3 reads CAWNRREEAPQHF. The DNA reads as follows: TGTGCCTGGAATCGCCGGGAAGAAGCGCCCCAGCATTTT.